The rows below give T cell receptor beta chains drawn from one sample of a study of cytomegalovirus exposure and HLA in healthy donors. Assay used: immunoSEQ multiplex PCR; TCRdb lists only in-frame clones, some missing. The profile shows some 190,000 clones, 70% to 80% of them singletons. The sequencing sample was made of PBMCs. The receptors shown here come from a man aged 18 to 35 in good health and CMV-seronegative. CDR3s include the opening cysteine and the closing phenylalanine or tryptophan. D genes are given only for firm matches. The listing skips clone size in some rows; elsewhere it reads once, few, many or a size class.

J | V | D | length | size | CDR3 | DNA
TRBJ2-7 | TRBV28 | NA | 11 | once | CASSGRYEQYF | TGTGCCAGCAGTGGGAGGTACGAGCAGTACTTC
TRBJ2-1 | TRBV30 | TRBD1 | 14 | NA | CAWSVGTGLDEQFF | TGTGCCTGGAGTGTTGGGACAGGGTTAGATGAGCAGTTCTTC
TRBJ1-4 | TRBV4-1 | TRBD1 | 16 | few | CASSQDGDRGNEKLFF | TGCGCCAGCAGCCAAGATGGGGACAGGGGCAACGAAAAACTGTTTTTT
TRBJ1-6 | TRBV11-2 | NA | 19 | NA | CASSSLLRRAVGDNSPLHF | TGTGCCAGCAGCTCCCTTCTCCGGCGGGCAGTCGGCGATAATTCACCCCTCCACTTT
TRBJ1-1 | TRBV7-9 | NA | 10 | NA | CSSSTGGAFF | TGTTCCAGCAGCACGGGAGGAGCTTTCTTT
TRBJ1-6 | TRBV5-1 | NA | 15 | NA | CASSFLGGDNSPLHF | TGCGCCAGCAGCTTCCTGGGGGGTGATAATTCACCCCTCCACTTT
TRBJ1-2 | TRBV6-6 | NA | 13 | NA | CASTLRGGAGYTF | TGTGCCAGCACCCTGAGAGGGGGGGCTGGCTACACCTTC
TRBJ2-3 | TRBV7-8 | TRBD1 | 14 | NA | CASSARQGTDTQYF | TGTGCCAGCAGCGCACGACAGGGAACAGATACGCAGTATTTT
TRBJ2-7 | TRBV29-1 | TRBD1 | 13 | once | CSVVGGKHHEQYF | TGCAGCGTTGTAGGGGGCAAGCACCACGAGCAGTACTTC
TRBJ1-5 | TRBV5-6 | TRBD1 | 16 | NA | CASSFTGAHSNQPQHF | TGTGCCAGCAGCTTCACAGGGGCCCATAGCAATCAGCCCCAGCATTTT